This TCR beta chain was sequenced for a study of cytomegalovirus exposure and HLA in healthy donors. PCR employed 60 Vbeta and 13 Jbeta primers. Original handling: Approximately 79 million unique TCR beta chains, about 11 million of them shared, were counted by a later analysis. Using immunoSEQ multiplex PCR, the repertoire was profiled, and TCRdb retains in-frame clones only, with some absent. That table supplies the V and J calls and clone size; D and trimming were determined from the DNA. The listing records tens of thousands of clones. The CDR3 totals 14 residues. Germline V CDR1 and CDR2: SGDLS, YYNGEE. V lost 3 bases and J lost 3; bases outside the gene matches: 4. For this clone: Its cognate antigen is unknown.

Study results and caveats: Information on immune exposure was restricted to one variable (CMV serostatus). Follow-up analysis later connected one missense variant in DCLRE1C with trimming of TCR beta V- and J-genes. Within a later analysis, the majority of CMV-associated TCR beta chains appeared HLA-restricted.

This receptor was obtained from a female donor in good health and CMV-seronegative. Material: PBMCs. The rearrangement links TRBV9 to TRBJ2-7, with TRBD1 matching 9 bases. The CDR3 DNA reads as TGTGCCAGCAGCGCTTGGGACAGGGACTACGAGCAGTACTTC. Translating it yields CASSAWDRDYEQYF.